The 27 T cell receptor beta chains below come from one sample, sequenced in a study of human T cells and chemical hapten exposure. Time point given: pre-sensitization, week 0. Treatment reported: therapeutic diphenylcyclopropenone sensitization with weekly scalp DPC. TCRdb reanalysed the RACE reads using MiXCR and keeps one entry per CDR3 protein. The table includes roughly 88,000 distinct CDR3 sequences, 8% to 10% detected once. The starting material was whole blood, obtained in connection with sensitization to the hapten diphenylcyclopropenone (DPC). These receptor sequences come from a woman between 35 and 50 years old with alopecia areata. Some clones in this sample may be carry-over from other donors' samples.

This clonotype was detected ten times or more. This rearrangement joins TRBV3-1 to TRBJ1-1; 7 bases are a match to TRBD1. Unmatched junction bases numbered 2, after V lost 4 bases and J lost 6 bases. The CDR3 contains 12 residues. Germline values: CDR1 LGHDT, CDR2 YNNKEL (reference sequence). The CDR3 spells CASSPTGSEAFF. The DNA for the CDR3 is TGTGCCAGCAGCCCGACAGGGTCTGAAGCTTTCTTT.

This clonotype came up many times. The chain recombines TRBV12-3 or TRBV12-4 with TRBJ2-2; perhaps TRBD1 as D (6 bases). The length of the CDR3 is 14 residues. Between the trimmed V and J ends, which lost 6 bases and 1 base, there was a span of 9 bases. CDR3 amino acids: CASSGQLNTGELFF. In nucleotides, the CDR3 is TGTGCCAGCAGCGGACAGTTGAACACCGGGGAGCTGTTTTTT.

The sample holds many counts of this clonotype. This chain uses TRBV4-3 with TRBJ1-4; D unresolved. Germline V gene sequence: CDR1 LGHNA, CDR2 YSLEER. The ends were cut back, 0 bases at V and 10 bases at J, with 15 bases in the middle. The length of the CDR3 is 15 residues. The CDR3: CASSQDYAGKGKLFF. The CDR3 DNA reads as TGCGCCAGCAGCCAAGATTATGCCGGGAAGGGAAAACTGTTTTTT.

At least ten counts were recorded for this clonotype. The chain recombines TRBV3-1 with TRBJ1-2; D is unclear. The length of the CDR3 is 12 residues. CDR1 is LGHDT, CDR2 YNNKEL, per germline (reference sequence). Trimming took off 5 bases at V and 5 bases at J, with 9 bases between the two ends. The DNA for the CDR3 is TGTGCCAGCAGCACGCTGCTTTATGGCTACACCTTC. It encodes CASSTLLYGYTF.

This clonotype appeared a few times. V and J are TRBV14 and TRBJ2-7; D is unclear. CDR1 SGHDN and CDR2 FVKESK come from the germline V gene. The CDR3 length is 15 residues. The germline V and J ends were trimmed by 1 base and 1 base, with 11 bases remaining between them. The CDR3 spells CASSQGPPASYEQYF. CDR3 nucleotides: TGTGCCAGCAGCCAAGGACCTCCAGCGTCCTACGAGCAGTACTTC.

The V gene is TRBV7-2, the J gene TRBJ2-1; D may be TRBD2 (6 bases). In germline, CDR1 is SGHTA, CDR2 FQGNSA. V lost 5 bases and J 0 bases, leaving 8 bases between the germline ends. The CDR3 spans 14 residues. The CDR3 is CASSTGLSYNEQFF. CDR3 nucleotide sequence: TGTGCCAGCAGCACGGGACTCTCCTACAATGAGCAGTTCTTC. Variable domain in full (rest from reference TRBV7-2 and TRBJ2-1): GAGVSQSPSNKVTEKGKDVELRCDPISGHTALYWYRQSLGQGLEFLIYFQGNSAPDKSGLPSDRFSAERTGGSVSTLTIQRTQQEDSAVYLCASSTGLSYNEQFFGPGTRLTVL.

This clonotype was counted between two and nine times. The chain is built from TRBV12-3 or TRBV12-4 and TRBJ2-2; 13 bases match TRBD2. CDR3 size: 15 residues. V was clipped by 5 bases and J by 6 bases; unmatched bases: 3. The CDR3 coding sequence is TGTGCCAGCAGTCCGGGACTAGCGGGGTCCGGGGAGCTGTTTTTT. This gives the protein CASSPGLAGSGELFF.

The CDR3 loop reads CASSIAGGPSDTQYF. The CDR3 region has the DNA TGTGCCAGCAGCATAGCGGGGGGGCCAAGCGATACGCAGTATTTT. This rearrangement joins TRBV9 to TRBJ2-3, with TRBD2 matching 11 bases. J was trimmed by 6 bases and V by 4 bases; bases with no gene match: 7. Germline-derived CDR1 and CDR2 are SGDLS and YYNGEE. This CDR3 has 15 amino acids.

The chain is built from TRBV29-1 and TRBJ2-1; TRBD2 agrees at 9 bases. The CDR3 has 13 amino acids. V dropped 4 bases and J dropped 3; count of bases not matched to a gene: 1. Germline CDR1 is SQVTM and CDR2 is ANQGSEA. DNA for the CDR3: TGCAGCGTTGCGCGGGGGGGCTACAATGAGCAGTTCTTC. Residues: CSVARGGYNEQFF.

This clonotype has at least ten counts. J is TRBJ2-3 and V is TRBV4-3, with D perhaps TRBD1 (6 bases). Trimming removed 4 bases at V and 0 bases at J, with 8 bases between. Germline CDR1 reads LGHNA; CDR2 reads YSLEER. This CDR3 comprises 14 residues. CDR3 protein: CASSPGQSTDTQYF. The CDR3 nucleotides read TGCGCCAGCAGCCCTGGACAGAGCACAGATACGCAGTATTTT.

This clonotype has a count of ten or more. The chain uses TRBV6-6 and TRBJ1-1, with TRBD1 matching over 7 bases. The germline V gene has CDR1 MNHNY and CDR2 SVGAGI (reference sequence). The CDR3 is made up of 12 amino acids. The V and J ends lost 6 bases and 6 bases, in that order; junction bases with no gene match: 4. CDR3 loop: CASRSGGAEAFF. DNA for the CDR3: TGTGCCAGCAGGTCAGGGGGGGCTGAAGCTTTCTTT.

This clonotype was observed many times. The chain links TRBV12-3 or TRBV12-4 to TRBJ2-3; D call uncertain. V was trimmed by 6 bases and J by 4 bases, leaving 8 bases between them. The CDR3 has 12 amino acids. This CDR3 reads CASSPSADTQYF. The CDR3 DNA follows: TGTGCCAGCAGCCCTTCAGCAGATACGCAGTATTTT.

Ten or more counts support this clonotype. The V and J genes are TRBV20-1 and TRBJ2-5; 10 bases are a match to TRBD2. Germline V CDR1 and CDR2: DFQATT, SNEGSKA (reference sequence). The length of the CDR3 is 13 residues. V was clipped by 4 bases and J by 5 bases; unmatched bases: 4. This chain's CDR3 is CSATSGGRETQYF. The CDR3 DNA reads as TGCAGTGCTACTAGCGGGGGCAGGGAGACCCAGTACTTC.

This clonotype was picked up many times. In nucleotides, the CDR3 is TGTGCCAGCAGCCTTATCGTCGGACGAAGCCCTTATGGCTACACCTTC. Its protein is CASSLIVGRSPYGYTF. The gene calls are TRBV12-3 or TRBV12-4 and TRBJ1-2, with D unresolved. The V end lost 6 bases, the J end lost 5 bases, and 22 bases lay between the germline ends. The CDR3 consists of 16 residues.

This clonotype appeared a few times. This chain connects TRBV5-1 to TRBJ1-1; perhaps TRBD1 as D (5 bases). Germline V CDR1 and CDR2: SGHRS, YFSETQ. CDR3 length: 13 amino acids. V was cut by 0 bases and J by 4 bases, with 7 bases left in between. CDR3 region: CASSLDGATEAFF. The CDR3 nucleotides are TGCGCCAGCAGCTTGGACGGGGCCACTGAAGCTTTCTTT.

This clonotype was counted ten times or more. The chain employs TRBV5-1 and TRBJ1-1, with D possibly matching TRBD1 (6 bases). This CDR3 is built from 15 residues. Per the germline V gene, CDR1 is SGHRS and CDR2 is YFSETQ. V shed 4 bases and J shed 2 bases, with 15 bases lying between them. The CDR3 spells CASSVDRRPNTEAFF. Written as DNA, the CDR3 is TGCGCCAGCAGCGTCGACAGGCGCCCAAACACTGAAGCTTTCTTT.

In this sample, this clonotype turned up many times. V and J are TRBV20-1 and TRBJ2-5, with D uncertain. This CDR3 has 14 amino acids. The V gene lost 6 bases and the J gene lost 5 bases, with 19 bases spanning the gap. Per the germline V gene, CDR1 is DFQATT and CDR2 is SNEGSKA (reference sequence). The CDR3, as DNA: TGCAGTGCCCCCTCCAGGAGTTTTTCGGAGACCCAGTACTTC. It codes for CSAPSRSFSETQYF.

The CDR3 nucleotides read TGTGCCAGCACCCCAGGACTAGCCCCAGAGACCCAGTACTTC. As protein: CASTPGLAPETQYF. This chain links TRBV6-2 or TRBV6-3 with TRBJ2-5; TRBD2 matches at 8 bases. The CDR3 spans 14 residues. CDR1 is MNHEY and CDR2 is SVGEGT in the germline V gene. V was pared by 7 bases and J by 4 bases, with 8 bases of the junction left unmatched.

At least ten counts were recorded for this clonotype. The V and J genes are TRBV6-6 and TRBJ2-5; 7 bases agree with TRBD1. The ends lost 4 bases at V and 5 bases at J; junction bases unmatched: 1. The CDR3 totals 12 residues. Germline loops: CDR1 MNHNY, CDR2 SVGAGI (reference sequence). The CDR3 bases are TGTGCCAGCAGTTCACAGGGGGAGACCCAGTACTTC. It codes for CASSSQGETQYF.

This clonotype was seen many times. The chain uses TRBV12-3 or TRBV12-4 and TRBJ1-1; no clear D gene. Trimming removed 6 bases at V and 3 bases at J, with 14 bases between. The CDR3 is 14 amino acids. The CDR3 DNA follows: TGTGCCAGCAGCTCTAGGGTATCGTACACTGAAGCTTTCTTT. Amino acid sequence: CASSSRVSYTEAFF.

V usage is TRBV7-2 and J usage is TRBJ1-5, with D possibly TRBD1 on 5 matching bases. Trimming stripped 1 base from V and 0 bases from J, with 7 bases between. Germline CDR1 is SGHTA and CDR2 is FQGNSA. This CDR3 has 15 residues. The CDR3 coding sequence is TGTGCCAGCAGCTTAGGACAGTCTAGCAATCAGCCCCAGCATTTT. Translation gives CASSLGQSSNQPQHF.

The table lists this clonotype with many counts. An end of the junction does not agree with germline; a read error may underlie this. The chain couples TRBV6-2 or TRBV6-3 to TRBJ1-1, with unresolved D. The CDR3 runs to 10 residues. Germline V gene lookup returns CDR1 MNHEY and CDR2 SVGEGT. Written as DNA, the CDR3 is TGTGCCGCCATCACGTGCAACCAACCCTTT. Translation: CAAITCNQPF.

This sequence joins TRBV25-1 and TRBJ2-7; 11 bases fit TRBD2. The V gene end was trimmed by 6 bases and the J gene end by 0 bases; junction bases not matched to a gene: 4. The CDR3 contains 15 residues. Germline-derived CDR1 and CDR2 are MGHDK and SYGVNS. The DNA of the CDR3 is TGTGCCAGCAGGGCTAGCGGGGGGCTCTCCTACGAGCAGTACTTC. This encodes CASRASGGLSYEQYF.

This clonotype was counted at least ten times. This chain links TRBV3-1 with TRBJ1-5, with 11 bases identical to TRBD1. CDR3 length: 16 amino acids. CDR1 and CDR2 (germline): LGHDT, YNNKEL (reference sequence). The ends lost 5 bases at V and 1 base at J; junction bases unmatched: 4. As DNA, the CDR3 is TGTGCCAGCAGCTTCGGGACAGGGGGAAGCAATCAGCCCCAGCATTTT. This codes for CASSFGTGGSNQPQHF.

This clonotype was found many times. The J gene is TRBJ2-5, the V gene TRBV27; 10 bases are a match to TRBD2. CDR3 length: 15 residues. Per germline, CDR1 MNHEY and CDR2 SMNVEV (reference sequence). V was clipped by 6 bases and J by 5 bases; unmatched bases: 9. The CDR3 region has the DNA TGTGCCAGCAGCTTAGGGACTAGCGATCTGGAGACCCAGTACTTC. This translates into CASSLGTSDLETQYF.

This clonotype was recorded at least ten times. The J gene is TRBJ1-2, the V gene TRBV18; 8 bases are shared with TRBD1. Germline CDR1 KGHSH, CDR2 LQKENI. V lost 3 bases to trimming and J lost 4 bases; unmatched junction nucleotides: 7. The CDR3 loop spans 15 amino acids. CDR3 loop: CASSPSGQGTYGYTF. DNA for the CDR3: TGTGCCAGCTCACCGAGTGGACAGGGCACCTATGGCTACACCTTC.

The chain couples TRBV6-5 to TRBJ2-5; maybe TRBD2 (5 bases). The CDR3 contains 14 residues. V lost 4 bases, J lost 5 bases, and 14 bases lay in between. Germline loops: CDR1 MNHEY, CDR2 SVGAGI. Here the CDR3 DNA reads TGTGCCAGCAGTTTCCGTCCTGGGAGCGAGACCCAGTACTTC. Residues: CASSFRPGSETQYF.